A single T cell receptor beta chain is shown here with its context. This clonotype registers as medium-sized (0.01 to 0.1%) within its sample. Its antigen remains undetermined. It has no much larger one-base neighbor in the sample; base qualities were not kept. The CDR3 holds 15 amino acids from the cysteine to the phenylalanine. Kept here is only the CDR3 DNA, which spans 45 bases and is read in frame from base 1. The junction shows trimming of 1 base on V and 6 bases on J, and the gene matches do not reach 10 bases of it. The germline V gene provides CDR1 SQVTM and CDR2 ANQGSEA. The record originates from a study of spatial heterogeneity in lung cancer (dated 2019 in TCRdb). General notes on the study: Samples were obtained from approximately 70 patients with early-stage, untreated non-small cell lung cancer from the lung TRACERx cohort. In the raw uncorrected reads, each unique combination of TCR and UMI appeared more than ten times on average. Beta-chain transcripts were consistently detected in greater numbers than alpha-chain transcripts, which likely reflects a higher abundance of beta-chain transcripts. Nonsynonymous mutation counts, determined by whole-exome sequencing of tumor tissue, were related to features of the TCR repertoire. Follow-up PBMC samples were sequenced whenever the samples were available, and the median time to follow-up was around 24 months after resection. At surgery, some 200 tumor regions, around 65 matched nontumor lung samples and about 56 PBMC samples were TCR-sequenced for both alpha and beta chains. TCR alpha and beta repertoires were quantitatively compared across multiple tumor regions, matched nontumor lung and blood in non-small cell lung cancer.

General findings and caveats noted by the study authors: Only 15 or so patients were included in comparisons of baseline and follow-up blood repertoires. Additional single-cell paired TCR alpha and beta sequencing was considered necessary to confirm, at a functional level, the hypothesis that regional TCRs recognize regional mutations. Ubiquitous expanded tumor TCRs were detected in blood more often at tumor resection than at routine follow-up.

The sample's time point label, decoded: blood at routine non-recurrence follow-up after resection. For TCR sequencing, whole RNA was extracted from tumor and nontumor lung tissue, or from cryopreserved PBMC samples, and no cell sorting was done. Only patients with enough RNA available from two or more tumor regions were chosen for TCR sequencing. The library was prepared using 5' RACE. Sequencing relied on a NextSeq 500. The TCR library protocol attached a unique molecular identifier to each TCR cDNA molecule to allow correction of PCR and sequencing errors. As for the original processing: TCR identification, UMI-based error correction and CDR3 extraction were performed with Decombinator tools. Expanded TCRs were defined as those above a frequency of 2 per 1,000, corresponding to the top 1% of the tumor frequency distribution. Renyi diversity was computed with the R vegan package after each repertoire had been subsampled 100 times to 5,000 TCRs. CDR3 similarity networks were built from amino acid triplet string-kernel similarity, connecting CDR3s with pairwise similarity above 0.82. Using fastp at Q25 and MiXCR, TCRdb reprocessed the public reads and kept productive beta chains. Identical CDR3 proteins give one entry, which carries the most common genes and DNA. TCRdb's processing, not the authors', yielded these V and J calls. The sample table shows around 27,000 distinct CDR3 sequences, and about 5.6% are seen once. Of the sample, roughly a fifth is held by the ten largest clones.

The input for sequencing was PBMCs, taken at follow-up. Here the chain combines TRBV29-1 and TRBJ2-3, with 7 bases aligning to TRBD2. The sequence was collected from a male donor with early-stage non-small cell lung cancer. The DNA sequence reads TGCAGCGTTGAAGCAGGGCGGGGGACGGTGGATACGCAGTATTTT. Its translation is CSVEAGRGTVDTQYF.